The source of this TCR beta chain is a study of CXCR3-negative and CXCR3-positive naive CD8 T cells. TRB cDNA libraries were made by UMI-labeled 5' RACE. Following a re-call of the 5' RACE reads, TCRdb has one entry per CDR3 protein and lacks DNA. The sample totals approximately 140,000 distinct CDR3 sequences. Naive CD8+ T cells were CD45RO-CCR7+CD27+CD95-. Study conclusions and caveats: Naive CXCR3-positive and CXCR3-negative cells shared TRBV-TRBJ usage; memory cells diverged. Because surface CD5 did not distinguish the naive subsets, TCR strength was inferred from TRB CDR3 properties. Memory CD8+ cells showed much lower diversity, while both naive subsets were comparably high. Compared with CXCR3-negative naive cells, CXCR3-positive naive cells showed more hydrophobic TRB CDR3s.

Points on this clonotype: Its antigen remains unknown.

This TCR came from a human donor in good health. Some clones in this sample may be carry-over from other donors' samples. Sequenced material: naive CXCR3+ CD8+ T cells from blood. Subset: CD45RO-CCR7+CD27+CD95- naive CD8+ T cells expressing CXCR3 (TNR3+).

CDR3 sequence: CASSFEGPNNGYTF. This rearrangement joins TRBV5-1 to TRBJ1-2. The germline V gene has CDR1 SGHRS and CDR2 YFSETQ. This CDR3 is built from 14 residues.